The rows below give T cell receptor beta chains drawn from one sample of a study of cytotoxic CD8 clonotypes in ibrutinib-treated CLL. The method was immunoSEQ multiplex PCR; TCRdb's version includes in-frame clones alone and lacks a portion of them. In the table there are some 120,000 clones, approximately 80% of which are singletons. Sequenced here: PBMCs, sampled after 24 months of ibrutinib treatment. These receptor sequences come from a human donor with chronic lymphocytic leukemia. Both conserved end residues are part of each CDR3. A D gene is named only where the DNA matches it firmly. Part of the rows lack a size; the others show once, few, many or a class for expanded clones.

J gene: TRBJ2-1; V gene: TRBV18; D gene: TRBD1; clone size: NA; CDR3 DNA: TGTGCCAGCTCACCTAGAGGACAGGGGTGGAATGAGCAGTTCTTC; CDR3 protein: CASSPRGQGWNEQFF
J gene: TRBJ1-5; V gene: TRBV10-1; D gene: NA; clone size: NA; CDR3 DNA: TGCGCCAGCAGTGACCCGGCCGGATGGCAGCATTTT; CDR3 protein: CASSDPAGWQHF
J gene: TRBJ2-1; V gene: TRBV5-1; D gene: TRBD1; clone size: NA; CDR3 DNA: TGCGCCAGCAGCCTGACGGGACAGGACGCCTACAATGAGCAGTTCTTC; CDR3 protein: CASSLTGQDAYNEQFF
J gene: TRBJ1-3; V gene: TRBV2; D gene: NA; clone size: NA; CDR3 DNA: TGTGCCGGCAGGTCTGGCAGTTCCCACTCCACCTCTGGAAACACCATATATTTT; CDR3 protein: CAGRSGSSHSTSGNTIYF
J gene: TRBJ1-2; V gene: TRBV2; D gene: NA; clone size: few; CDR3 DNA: TGTGCCAGCAGTGAAGGTATTGGGGGGCTCTATGGCTACACCTTC; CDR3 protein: CASSEGIGGLYGYTF
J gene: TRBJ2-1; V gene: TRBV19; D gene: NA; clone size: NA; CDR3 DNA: TGTGCCAGTACTACCATCTCCGGGGGTACGCCGTTCTTC; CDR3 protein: CASTTISGGTPFF
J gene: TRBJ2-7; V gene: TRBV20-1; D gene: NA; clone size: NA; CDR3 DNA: TGCAGTGCCGCTGGACAGTACGAGCAGTACTTC; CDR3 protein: CSAAGQYEQYF
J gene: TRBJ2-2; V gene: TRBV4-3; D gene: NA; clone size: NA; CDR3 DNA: TGCGCCAGCAGCCAAGATATGGCGGGATCGGCGAACACCGGGGAGCTGTTTTTT; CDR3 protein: CASSQDMAGSANTGELFF
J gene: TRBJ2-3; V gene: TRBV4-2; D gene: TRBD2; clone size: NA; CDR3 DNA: TGTGCCAGCAGCCAAGTCACTAGCGGTGAGGCAGATACGCAGTATTTT; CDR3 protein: CASSQVTSGEADTQYF
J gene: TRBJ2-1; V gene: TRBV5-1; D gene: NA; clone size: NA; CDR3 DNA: TGCGCCAGCAGCTTGGGGGCCGCCACTAATTCGGGTGAGCAGTTCTTC; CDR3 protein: CASSLGAATNSGEQFF
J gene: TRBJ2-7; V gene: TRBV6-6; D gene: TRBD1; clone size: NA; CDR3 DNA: TGTGCCAGCAGCCAAACCGGGACAGGGAGCGAGCAGTACTTC; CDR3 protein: CASSQTGTGSEQYF
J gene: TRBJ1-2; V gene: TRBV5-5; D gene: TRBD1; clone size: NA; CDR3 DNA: TGTGCCAGCAGCGCAACCGGGACAGGGGTTTCTGGCTACACCTTC; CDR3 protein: CASSATGTGVSGYTF
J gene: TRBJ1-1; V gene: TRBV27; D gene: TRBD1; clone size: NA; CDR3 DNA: TGTGCCAGCAGCCGCGGACAGGGGATGTTGGACACTGAAGCTTTCTTT; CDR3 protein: CASSRGQGMLDTEAFF
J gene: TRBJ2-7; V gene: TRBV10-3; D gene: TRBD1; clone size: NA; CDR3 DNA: TGTGCCATCAGCTCCCGGGACAGGGGCGGCGAGCAGTACTTC; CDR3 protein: CAISSRDRGGEQYF
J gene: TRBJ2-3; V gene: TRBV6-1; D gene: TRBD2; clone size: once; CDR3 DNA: TGTGCCAGCAGTGCCCTTAGCGGGGGGGCCACAGATACGCAGTATTTT; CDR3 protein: CASSALSGGATDTQYF
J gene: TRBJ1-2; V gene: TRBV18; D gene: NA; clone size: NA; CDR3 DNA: TGTGCCAGCTCACCCTCTCAGGACTATGGCTACACCTTC; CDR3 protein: CASSPSQDYGYTF
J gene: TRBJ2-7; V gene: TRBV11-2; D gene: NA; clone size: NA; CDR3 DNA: TGTGCCAGCAGCTTAATTCCCGGGCGGGGTATATACGAGCAGTACTTC; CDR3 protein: CASSLIPGRGIYEQYF
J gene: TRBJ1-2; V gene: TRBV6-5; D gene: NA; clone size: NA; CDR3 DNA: TGTGCCAGCAGTTACTCGACCACTAACTATGGCTACACCTTC; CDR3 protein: CASSYSTTNYGYTF
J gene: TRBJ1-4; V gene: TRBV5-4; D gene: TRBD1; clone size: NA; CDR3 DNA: TGTGCCAGCAGCTTGGGGGACAGGGGCCCAACTAATGAAAAACTGTTTTTT; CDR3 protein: CASSLGDRGPTNEKLFF
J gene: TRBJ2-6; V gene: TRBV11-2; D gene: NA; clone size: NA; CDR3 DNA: TGTGCCAGCAGCACCGGGGACACTGGGGCCAACGTCCTGACTTTC; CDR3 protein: CASSTGDTGANVLTF
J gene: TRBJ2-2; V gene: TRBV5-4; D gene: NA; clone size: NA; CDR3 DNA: TGTGCCAGCAGCTTGCGGCAGGGCTTGAACACCGGGGAGCTGTTTTTT; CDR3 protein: CASSLRQGLNTGELFF
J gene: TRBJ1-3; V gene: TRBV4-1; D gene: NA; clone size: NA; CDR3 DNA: TGCGCCAGCAGCCAAGTGGCTCGCTCTGGAAACACCATATATTTT; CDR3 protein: CASSQVARSGNTIYF
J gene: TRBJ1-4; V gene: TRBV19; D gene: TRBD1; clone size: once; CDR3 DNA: TGTGCCAGTAGGAAGACAGGGGCGAATGAAAAACTGTTTTTT; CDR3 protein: CASRKTGANEKLFF
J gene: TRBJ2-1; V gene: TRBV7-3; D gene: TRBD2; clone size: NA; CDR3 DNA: TGTGCCAGCAGCTTTAGCGGGGGGGACAATGAGCAGTTCTTC; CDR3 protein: CASSFSGGDNEQFF